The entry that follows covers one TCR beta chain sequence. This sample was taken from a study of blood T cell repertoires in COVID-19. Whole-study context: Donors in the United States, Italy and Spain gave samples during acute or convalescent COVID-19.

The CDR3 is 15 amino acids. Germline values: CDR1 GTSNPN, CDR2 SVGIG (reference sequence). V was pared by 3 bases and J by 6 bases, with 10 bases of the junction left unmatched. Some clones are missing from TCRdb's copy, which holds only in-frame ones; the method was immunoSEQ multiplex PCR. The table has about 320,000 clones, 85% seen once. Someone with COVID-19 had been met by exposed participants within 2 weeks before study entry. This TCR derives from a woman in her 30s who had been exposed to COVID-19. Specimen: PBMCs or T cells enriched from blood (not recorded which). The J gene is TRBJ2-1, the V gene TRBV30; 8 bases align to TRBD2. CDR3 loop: CAWRLGGRSGNEQFF. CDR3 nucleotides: TGTGCCTGGAGGCTAGGCGGGAGGTCGGGCAATGAGCAGTTCTTC.